The 5 T cell receptor beta chains below were found in one sample sequenced in a study of T cells in localized non-small cell lung cancer. Sequenced by immunoSEQ multiplex PCR; TCRdb stores in-frame clones only, minus some. This sample has about 18,000 clones, with about 85% found just once. The sequencing here drew on peripheral blood, taken before any cancer treatment. The receptor set was obtained from a female donor older than 55 with stage I lung adenocarcinoma.

This sequence joins TRBV4-1 and TRBJ1-6, with 9 bases matching TRBD1. CDR1 and CDR2 from the germline V gene are MGHRA and YSYEKL. This CDR3 comprises 15 residues. The J segment lost 7 bases and the V segment lost 4 bases, leaving 5 bases of the junction unmatched. CDR3 DNA: TGCGCCAGCAGCCCCGGGGACAGGGTAAATTCACCCCTCCACTTT. It yields the protein CASSPGDRVNSPLHF.

The CDR3 bases are TGCAGCGTTGAAGGTCCGACAGGGAGCACAGATACGCAGTATTTT. The encoded protein is CSVEGPTGSTDTQYF. V is TRBV29-1 and J is TRBJ2-3, with 7 bases identical to TRBD1. The V and J ends lost 1 base and 0 bases, in that order; junction bases with no gene match: 4. CDR3 length: 15 residues. The germline gives CDR1 SQVTM, CDR2 ANQGSEA.

The chain joins TRBV5-1 to TRBJ1-2; D call uncertain. The V end lost 0 bases, the J end lost 2 bases, and 11 bases lay between the germline ends. CDR1 and CDR2 from the germline V gene are SGHRS and YFSETQ. This CDR3 contains 15 residues. CDR3 region: CASSLGGGQNYGYTF. The CDR3 DNA is TGCGCCAGCAGCTTGGGGGGAGGGCAGAACTATGGCTACACCTTC.

The chain employs TRBV7-8 and TRBJ2-5, with 9 nucleotides matching TRBD1. This CDR3 has 14 amino acids. Germline CDR1 and CDR2: SGHVS and FQNEAQ. The trim removed 5 bases at V and 6 bases at J, leaving 7 bases unmatched. For the CDR3, the DNA is TGTGCCAGCAGCCCCCGGACAGGGGAAAAGACCCAGTACTTC. Translation: CASSPRTGEKTQYF.

The chain employs TRBV10-2 and TRBJ2-5; D may match TRBD1 or TRBD2 (5 bases each). V was clipped by 8 bases and J by 2 bases, with 12 bases between them. The germline V gene has CDR1 WSHSY and CDR2 SAAADI. The CDR3 is 13 residues long. In DNA form, the CDR3 reads TGCGCCAGCTCCCCGAGGGGTCAAGAGACCCAGTACTTC. Protein product: CASSPRGQETQYF.